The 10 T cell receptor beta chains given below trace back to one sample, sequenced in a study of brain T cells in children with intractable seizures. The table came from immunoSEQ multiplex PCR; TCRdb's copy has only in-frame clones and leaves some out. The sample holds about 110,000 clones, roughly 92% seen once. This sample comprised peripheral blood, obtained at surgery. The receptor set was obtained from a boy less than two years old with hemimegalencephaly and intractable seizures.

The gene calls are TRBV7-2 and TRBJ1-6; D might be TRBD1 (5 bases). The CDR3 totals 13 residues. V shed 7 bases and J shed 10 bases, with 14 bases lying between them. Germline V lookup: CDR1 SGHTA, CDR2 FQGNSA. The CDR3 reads CASTSGRVSPLHF. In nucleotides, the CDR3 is TGTGCCAGCACGTCGGGCAGGGTATCACCCCTCCACTTT.

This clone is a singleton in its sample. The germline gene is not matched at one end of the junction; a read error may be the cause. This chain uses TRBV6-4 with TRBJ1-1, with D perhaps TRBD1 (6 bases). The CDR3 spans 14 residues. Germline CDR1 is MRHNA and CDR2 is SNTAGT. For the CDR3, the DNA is TGTGCCAGCAATGACCAGGGGAGGATCCCTGAAGCTTTCTTT. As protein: CASNDQGRIPEAFF.

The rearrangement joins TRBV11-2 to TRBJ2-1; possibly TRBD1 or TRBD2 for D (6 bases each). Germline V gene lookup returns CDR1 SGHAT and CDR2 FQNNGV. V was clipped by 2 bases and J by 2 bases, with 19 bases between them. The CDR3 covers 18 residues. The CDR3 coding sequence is TGTGCCAGCAGCTTATTTACAATTGCCGGGGGCACCTACAATGAGCAGTTCTTC. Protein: CASSLFTIAGGTYNEQFF.

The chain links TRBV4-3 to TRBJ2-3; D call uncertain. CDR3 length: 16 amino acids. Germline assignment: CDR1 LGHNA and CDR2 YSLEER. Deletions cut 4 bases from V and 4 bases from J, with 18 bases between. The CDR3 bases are TGCGCCAGCAGCCCCCCACCCTTTCGACCACCAGATACGCAGTATTTT. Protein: CASSPPPFRPPDTQYF.

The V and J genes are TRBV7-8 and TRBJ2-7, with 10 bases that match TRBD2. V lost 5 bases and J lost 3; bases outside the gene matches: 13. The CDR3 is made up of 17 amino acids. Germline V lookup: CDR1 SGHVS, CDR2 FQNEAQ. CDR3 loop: CASSLTPWASGSYEQYF. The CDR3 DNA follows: TGTGCCAGCAGCCTGACGCCCTGGGCTAGCGGGAGCTACGAGCAGTACTTC.

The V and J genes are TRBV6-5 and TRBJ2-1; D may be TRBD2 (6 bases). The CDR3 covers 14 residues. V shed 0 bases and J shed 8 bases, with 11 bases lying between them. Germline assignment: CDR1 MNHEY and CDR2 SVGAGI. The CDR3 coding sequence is TGTGCCAGCAGTTACTCGACTAGGGGACATGAGCAGTTCTTC. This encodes CASSYSTRGHEQFF.

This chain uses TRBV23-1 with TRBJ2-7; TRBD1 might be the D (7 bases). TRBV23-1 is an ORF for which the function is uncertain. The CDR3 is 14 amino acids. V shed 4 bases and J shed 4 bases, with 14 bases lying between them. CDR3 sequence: CASSRPQGRYEQYF. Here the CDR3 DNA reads TGCGCCAGCAGTCGCCCACAGGGGAGGTACGAGCAGTACTTC.

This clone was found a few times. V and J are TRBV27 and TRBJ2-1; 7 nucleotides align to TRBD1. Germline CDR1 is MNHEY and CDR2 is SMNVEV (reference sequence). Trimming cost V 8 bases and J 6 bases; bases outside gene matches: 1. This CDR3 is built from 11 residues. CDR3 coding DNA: TGTGCCAGCCACAGGGGCAATGAGCAGTTCTTC. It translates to CASHRGNEQFF.

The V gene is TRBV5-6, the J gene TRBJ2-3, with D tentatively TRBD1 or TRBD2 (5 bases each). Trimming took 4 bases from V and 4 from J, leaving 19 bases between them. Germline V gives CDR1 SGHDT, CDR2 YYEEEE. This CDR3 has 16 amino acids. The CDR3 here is CASSPGMGPRPDTQYF. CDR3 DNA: TGTGCCAGCAGCCCCGGAATGGGACCCAGACCAGATACGCAGTATTTT.

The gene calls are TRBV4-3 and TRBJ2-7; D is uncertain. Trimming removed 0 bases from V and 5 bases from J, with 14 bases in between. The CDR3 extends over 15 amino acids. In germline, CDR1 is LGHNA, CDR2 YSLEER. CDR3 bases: TGCGCCAGCAGCCAAGATTTAGGACCCCCTAACGAGCAGTACTTC. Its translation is CASSQDLGPPNEQYF.